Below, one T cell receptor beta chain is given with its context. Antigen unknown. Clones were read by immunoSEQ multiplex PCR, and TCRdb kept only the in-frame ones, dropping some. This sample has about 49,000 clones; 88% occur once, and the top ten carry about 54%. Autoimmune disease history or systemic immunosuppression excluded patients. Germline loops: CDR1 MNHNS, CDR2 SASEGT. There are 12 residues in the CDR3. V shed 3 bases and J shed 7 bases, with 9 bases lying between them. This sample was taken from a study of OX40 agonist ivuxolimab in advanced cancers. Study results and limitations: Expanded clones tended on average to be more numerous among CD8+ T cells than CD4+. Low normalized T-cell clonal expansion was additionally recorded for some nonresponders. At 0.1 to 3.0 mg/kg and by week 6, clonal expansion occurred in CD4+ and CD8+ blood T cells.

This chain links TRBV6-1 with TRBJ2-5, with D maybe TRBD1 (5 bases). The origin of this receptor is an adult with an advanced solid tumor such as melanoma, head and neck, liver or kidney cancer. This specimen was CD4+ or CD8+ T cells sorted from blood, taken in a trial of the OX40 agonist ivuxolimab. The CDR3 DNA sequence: TGTGCCAGCAGTGAGTCAGGGCGGACCCAGTACTTC. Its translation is CASSESGRTQYF.